This T cell receptor (beta chain) emerged from a study of beta chain features in type 1 diabetes. Across the study: Patients looked much like healthy donors when it came to age, gender and cell yields.

Germline CDR1 is SGHVS and CDR2 is FQNEAQ. Trimming took off 0 bases at V and 7 bases at J, with 3 bases between the two ends. This CDR3 is built from 11 residues. Sorting based on CD45RO/CCR7/CD25/CD127/CD95/CD27 separated CD4+ naive, central memory, regulatory and stem cell-like memory cells. The study reverse transcribed the entire isolated RNA, so it sequenced expressed TCRB transcripts. Data came from immunoSEQ multiplex PCR; TCRdb stores just in-frame clones and leaves some out. The data contain roughly 400,000 clones, over 8.5% of them singletons. Findings and caveats of the study: Shorter TCRB CDR3s, moderately but significantly so, marked every one of the four CD4+ subsets in Type 1 diabetes patients. For type 1 diabetes patients, VDJ junctions showed fewer insertions and more deletions. The study found that naive, central memory and Treg TCRB repertoires appeared more similar in patients than in healthy donors.

This clone was seen only a few times. Its antigen is unidentified. The clonotype originates from a man between 25 and 39 years old with type 1 diabetes. V is TRBV7-8 and J is TRBJ2-5; D not certain. The sequencing sample was made of central memory CD4+ T cells from blood. Written as DNA, the CDR3 is TGTGCCAGCAGCTTAGCGCGGACCCAGTACTTC. Translating it yields CASSLARTQYF. The full variable domain, completed using reference TRBV7-8 and TRBJ2-5, is GAGVSQSPRYKVAKRGQDVALRCDPISGHVSLFWYQQALGQGPEFLTYFQNEAQLDKSGLPSDRFFAERPEGSVSTLKIQRTQQEDSAVYLCASSLARTQYFGPGTRLLVL.